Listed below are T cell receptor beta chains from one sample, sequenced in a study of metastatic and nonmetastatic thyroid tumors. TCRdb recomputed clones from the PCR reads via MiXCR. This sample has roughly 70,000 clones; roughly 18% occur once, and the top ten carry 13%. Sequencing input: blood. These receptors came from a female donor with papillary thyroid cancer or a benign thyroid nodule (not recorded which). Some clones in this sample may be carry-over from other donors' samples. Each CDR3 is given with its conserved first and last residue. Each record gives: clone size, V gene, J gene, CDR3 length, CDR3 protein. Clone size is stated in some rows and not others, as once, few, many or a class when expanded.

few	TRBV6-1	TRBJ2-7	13	CASSAGKIDEQYF
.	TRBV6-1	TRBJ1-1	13	CAIRVDVNTEAFF
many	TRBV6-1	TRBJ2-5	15	CASSSSWGSQETQYF
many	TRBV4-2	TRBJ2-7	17	CASSQGGSGSPSYEQYF
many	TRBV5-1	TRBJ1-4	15	CASSPSDGSNEKLFF
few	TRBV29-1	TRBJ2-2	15	CSVGLTGTNTGELFF
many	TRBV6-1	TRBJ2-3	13	CASSETLPDTQYF
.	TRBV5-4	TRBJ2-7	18	CASSLLGLAGGPSYEQYF
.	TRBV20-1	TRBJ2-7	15	CSARGTTPWFDEQYF
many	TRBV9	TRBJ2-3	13	CASSVGDADTQYF
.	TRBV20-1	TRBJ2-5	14	CSIQSRNTGGTQYF
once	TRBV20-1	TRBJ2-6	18	CSARISGRPYPGANFLTF
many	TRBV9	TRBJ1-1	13	CASSPRTGAEAFF
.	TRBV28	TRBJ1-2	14	CASSPARARNGYTF
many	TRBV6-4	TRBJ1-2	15	CASSEGRGYGRGYTF
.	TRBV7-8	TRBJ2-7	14	CASSPRGTGYEQYF
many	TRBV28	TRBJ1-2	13	CASTGGISYGYTF
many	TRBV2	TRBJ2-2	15	CASSDRQGGTGELFF
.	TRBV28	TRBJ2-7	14	CASRGSQGDYEQYF
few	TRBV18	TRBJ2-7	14	CASSAQSEVSEQYF
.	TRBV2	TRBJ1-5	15	CASRTGNARNQPQHF
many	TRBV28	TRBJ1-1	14	CASRPWRTGMSAFF
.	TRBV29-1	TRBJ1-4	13	CSVADRGLEKLFF
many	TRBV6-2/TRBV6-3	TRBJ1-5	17	CASSPPSGPPMGQPQHF
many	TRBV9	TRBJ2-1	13	CASSADSYNEQFF
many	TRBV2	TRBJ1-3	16	CASSEVGRESGNTIYF
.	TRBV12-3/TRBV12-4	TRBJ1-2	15	CASSPGTDFNYGYTF
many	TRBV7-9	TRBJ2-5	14	CASDPLLAQETQYF
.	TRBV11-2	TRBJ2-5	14	CASSLGPSLETQYF
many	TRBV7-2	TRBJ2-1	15	CASSLDASGYNEQFF
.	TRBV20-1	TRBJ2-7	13	CSARLAGTGEQYF
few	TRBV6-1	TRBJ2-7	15	CASSTGTTGFYEQYF
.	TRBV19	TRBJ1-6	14	CASRFKGHNSPLHF
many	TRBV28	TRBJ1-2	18	CASSLLAQGTGGLYGYTF
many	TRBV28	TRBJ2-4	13	CASRTDKKNIQYF
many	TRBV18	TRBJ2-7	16	CASSPVRVVREIEQYF
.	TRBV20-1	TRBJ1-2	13	CSAPNRVWNGYTF
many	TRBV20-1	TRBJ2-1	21	CSARGPTSGKGVYRSYNEQFF
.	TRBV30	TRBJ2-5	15	CAWSVGLAGVETQYF
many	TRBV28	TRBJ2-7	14	CASSFAAGGGEQYF
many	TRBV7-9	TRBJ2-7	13	CASSFRGSYEQYF
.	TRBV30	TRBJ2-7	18	CAWSSGLRTSGEDYEQYF
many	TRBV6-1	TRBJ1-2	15	CASSGWGTGNYGYTF
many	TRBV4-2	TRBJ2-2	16	CASSQDEGGGGGELFF
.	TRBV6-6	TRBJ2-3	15	CASSYSQVPPDTQYF
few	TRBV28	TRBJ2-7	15	CASSGTGQGAWEQYF
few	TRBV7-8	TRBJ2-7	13	CASSSGLVGEQYF
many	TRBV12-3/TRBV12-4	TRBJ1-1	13	CASSKTRDTEAFF
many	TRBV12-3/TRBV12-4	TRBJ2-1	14	CASSLDRGYNEQFF
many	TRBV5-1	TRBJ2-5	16	CASSFRTSGPQETQYF
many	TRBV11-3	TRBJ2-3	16	CASSPQWGQRTDTQYF
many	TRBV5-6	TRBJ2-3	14	CASSLGASTDTQYF
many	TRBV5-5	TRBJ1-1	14	CASSFAGGLTEAFF
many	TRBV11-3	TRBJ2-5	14	CASRLDRGQETQYF
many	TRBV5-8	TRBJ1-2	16	CASSLAAGQGGASYTF
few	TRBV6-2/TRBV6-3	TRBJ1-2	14	CASSYLMKAYGYTF
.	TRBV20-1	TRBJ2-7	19	CSARKSGQGRLRATYEQYF
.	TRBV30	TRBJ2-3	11	CAWSGIVAQYF